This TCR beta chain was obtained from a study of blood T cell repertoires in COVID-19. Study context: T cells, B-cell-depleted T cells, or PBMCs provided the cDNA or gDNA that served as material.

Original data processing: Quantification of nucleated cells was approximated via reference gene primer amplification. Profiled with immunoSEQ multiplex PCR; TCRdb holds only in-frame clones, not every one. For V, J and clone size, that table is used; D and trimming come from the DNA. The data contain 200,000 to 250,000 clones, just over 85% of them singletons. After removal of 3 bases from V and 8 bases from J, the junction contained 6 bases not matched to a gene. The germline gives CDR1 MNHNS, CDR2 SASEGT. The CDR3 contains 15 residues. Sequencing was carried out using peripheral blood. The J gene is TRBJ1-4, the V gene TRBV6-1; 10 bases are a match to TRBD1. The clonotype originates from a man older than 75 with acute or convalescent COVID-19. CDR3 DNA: TGTGCCAGCAGTGAGGGGACAGGGGCGAGGGAAAAACTGTTTTTT. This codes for CASSEGTGAREKLFF.